The rows below give T cell receptor beta chains drawn from one sample of a study of cytomegalovirus exposure and HLA in healthy donors. Only in-frame clones appear in the TCRdb table, and some are missing; sequencing was by immunoSEQ multiplex PCR. The sample lists over 200,000 clones, more than 85% seen once, with 0.9% to 1.1% in the top ten. Sequencing was done on a sample of PBMCs. These receptors all come from a woman between 18 and 29 years old in good health and CMV-seronegative. The CDR3 runs from the conserved cysteine through the conserved F or W. D genes are given only for firm matches. Size is stated for part of the rows, as once, few or many counts, or as a class when the clone is expanded.

d_call clone_size j_call v_call cdr3_nt cdr3_aa
NA NA TRBJ1-5 TRBV5-6 TGTGCCAGCAGTAATCAGCTCGGGGGGCCCCAGCATTTT CASSNQLGGPQHF
NA once TRBJ2-1 TRBV6-6 TGTGCCAGCACCCAGTACAATGAGCAGTTCTTC CASTQYNEQFF
TRBD1 NA TRBJ1-2 TRBV6-1 TGTGCCGGCACCAGACAGGGCCTTGTCTATGGCTACACCTTC CAGTRQGLVYGYTF
TRBD2 NA TRBJ2-5 TRBV7-2 TGTGCCAGCAGCTTAGGGACTAGCGGAGGGGAGACCCAGTACTTC CASSLGTSGGETQYF
NA NA TRBJ1-1 TRBV7-9 TGTTCCAGCCTAAACACTTTGACAGGAGTAATGAACACTGAAGCTTTCTTT CSSLNTLTGVMNTEAFF
TRBD2 NA TRBJ2-1 TRBV5-6 TGTGCCAGCAGCCCGACTTTTGCGGGGGGGCACATTGAGCAGTTCTTC CASSPTFAGGHIEQFF
NA NA TRBJ1-3 TRBV10-3 TGTGCCACGTCCTTGACAGCCTCTGGAAACACCATATATTTT CATSLTASGNTIYF
NA NA TRBJ2-1 TRBV30 TGTGCCTGGAGCGGACAACGCCGCTACAATGAGCAGTTCTTC CAWSGQRRYNEQFF
NA once TRBJ2-3 TRBV10-3 TGTGCCATCAGTGATTCGGATACGCAGTATTTT CAISDSDTQYF
NA NA TRBJ2-7 TRBV5-1 TGCGCCAGCAGCTCCTCCTTCGGGACACTCTACGAGCAGTACTTC CASSSSFGTLYEQYF
NA NA TRBJ2-4 TRBV7-9 TGTTCCAGCAGCTCAGGGGCGGCCATTCAGTACTTC CSSSSGAAIQYF
NA NA TRBJ1-2 TRBV1 TGCACCAACGGAACCTGGGCAGCCGCGCACTATGGCTACACCTTC CTNGTWAAAHYGYTF
NA NA TRBJ2-2 TRBV10-3 TGTGCCATCAGTGAGCTAGTCCTCTCGAACACCGGGGAGCTGTTTTTT CAISELVLSNTGELFF
NA once TRBJ2-2 TRBV15 TGTGCCACCAGCCCACTTGCCTCCGACAGGCCCACGAACACCGGGGAGCTGTTTTTT CATSPLASDRPTNTGELFF
TRBD1 NA TRBJ2-7 TRBV6-1 TGTGCCGGACAGGGTTTCGACGAGCAGTACTTC CAGQGFDEQYF
TRBD2 NA TRBJ2-1 TRBV5-1 TGCGCCAGCTATAGCGGGCCCAGCTCCTACAATGAGCAGTTCTTC CASYSGPSSYNEQFF
TRBD1 NA TRBJ1-4 TRBV15 TGTGCCACCAGCAGAGATAGGGGGCGGGAAAAACTGTTTTTT CATSRDRGREKLFF
TRBD1 NA TRBJ2-3 TRBV5-4 TGTGCCAGCAGCTCCGGACAGGGTTTCGATACGCAGTATTTT CASSSGQGFDTQYF
TRBD2 NA TRBJ2-7 TRBV6-6 TGTGCCAGCAGTCCGCTAGCGGGGGTCTCCTACGAGCAGTACTTC CASSPLAGVSYEQYF
NA NA TRBJ2-7 TRBV7-8 TGTGCCAGCAGCTTAGTCCCTGGACAGATTGGCGGGGAGCAGTACTTC CASSLVPGQIGGEQYF
NA NA TRBJ1-4 TRBV19 TGTGCCAGTAGTATGACAGTAACTAATGAAAAACTGTTTTTT CASSMTVTNEKLFF
TRBD2 NA TRBJ2-1 TRBV4-1 TGCGCCAGCAGCCAAGGGCGGATAGCGGGAGGGGACAATGAGCAGTTCTTC CASSQGRIAGGDNEQFF
NA NA TRBJ2-3 TRBV7-2 TGTGCCAGCAGCCGGGTAGGGGGGAGGGCGACTCAAGCAGATACGCAGTATTTT CASSRVGGRATQADTQYF
TRBD1 NA TRBJ1-2 TRBV5-5 TGTGCCAGCAGCTTGGAGGACAGGGGATATGGCTACACCTTC CASSLEDRGYGYTF
TRBD1 NA TRBJ2-5 TRBV7-9 TGTGCCAGCAGCTTGTACACAGGGGGAGAGGAGACCCAGTACTTC CASSLYTGGEETQYF
TRBD2 NA TRBJ2-5 TRBV25-1 TGTGCCAGCAGTGACGGACTAGCGGGAGTTATAAAGACCCAGTACTTC CASSDGLAGVIKTQYF
TRBD2 once TRBJ2-1 TRBV10-1 TGCGCCAGCAGTGCTAGCGGGGGGTTCAATGAGCAGTTCTTC CASSASGGFNEQFF
NA NA TRBJ1-5 TRBV27 TGTGCCCGCAGCAGGGATCAGCCCCAGCATTTT CARSRDQPQHF
NA NA TRBJ1-4 TRBV5-6 TGTGCCAGCAGCTTGGCCCAGGGATTGGGAAAACTGTTTTTT CASSLAQGLGKLFF
TRBD2 NA TRBJ2-1 TRBV13 TGTGCCAGCAGCTTTCTGACTAGCGGGTACAATGAGCAGTTCTTC CASSFLTSGYNEQFF
NA once TRBJ2-7 TRBV18 TGTGCCAGCTCACCACCTTTGATTTCAACTAACCCCTACGAGCAGTACTTC CASSPPLISTNPYEQYF
TRBD2 NA TRBJ2-1 TRBV5-1 TGCGCCAGCAGCTTAGGGACTAGCGGGATCTATGAGCAGTTCTTC CASSLGTSGIYEQFF
TRBD1 NA TRBJ2-7 TRBV6-5 TGTGCCAGCAGTCCTCCAGGGGGACGTACCTACGAGCAGTACTTC CASSPPGGRTYEQYF
NA once TRBJ2-5 TRBV13 TGTGCCAGCAGCTTGAGGGGACTTCAAGAGACCCAGTACTTC CASSLRGLQETQYF
NA NA TRBJ1-1 TRBV7-9 TGTGCCAGCAGCGGAGACAGCCGACTGAACACTGAAGCTTTCTTT CASSGDSRLNTEAFF
NA few TRBJ2-3 TRBV15 TGTGCCACCAGCAGAGACCGGGGGTTCACAGATACGCAGTATTTT CATSRDRGFTDTQYF
NA NA TRBJ2-1 TRBV15 TGTGCCACCAGCAGAGATCGGGGGCGGGGGAATGAGCAGTTCTTC CATSRDRGRGNEQFF
TRBD1 NA TRBJ1-1 TRBV7-9 TGTGCCAGCAGGGAACAGGGGGGTAACACTGAAGCTTTCTTT CASREQGGNTEAFF
TRBD1 NA TRBJ1-5 TRBV10-3 TGTGCCATCAGCCGTGGAGGGGGCGAACAGCCCCAGCATTTT CAISRGGGEQPQHF
NA NA TRBJ2-5 TRBV5-4 TGTGCCAGCAGCTCCCAGGGTCAAGAGACCCAGTACTTC CASSSQGQETQYF
NA NA TRBJ2-2 TRBV5-1 TGCGCCAGCAGCTTGGGTCCTTTTGCCGGGGAGCTGTTTTTT CASSLGPFAGELFF
NA NA TRBJ1-2 TRBV5-1 TGCGCCAGCAGCTTCCGGCCATGGGCAGATGTTAACTATGGCTACACCTTC CASSFRPWADVNYGYTF
NA once TRBJ1-1 TRBV7-6 TGTGCCAGCAGCCAATCGCAGGGAAGGAACACTGAAGCTTTCTTT CASSQSQGRNTEAFF
TRBD2 NA TRBJ2-1 TRBV9 TGTGCCAGCAGCGTGACTAGCGGGGGGCTCGGATCCTACAATGAGCAGTTCTTC CASSVTSGGLGSYNEQFF
NA once TRBJ2-2 TRBV5-1 TGCGCCAGCAGCTTAGGCCACCAGGCCAACACCGGGGAGCTGTTTTTT CASSLGHQANTGELFF
NA once TRBJ1-1 TRBV19 TGTGCCAGTAGTATGGGGCTTTTATACACTGAAGCTTTCTTT CASSMGLLYTEAFF